Shown below are 10 T cell receptor beta chains from a single sample sequenced in a study of Ad26.COV2.S vaccination and SARS-CoV-2 variants listed by TCRdb under 2021. Libraries were made using the immunoSEQ multiplex PCR assay. Here the immuneACCESS table is served through TCRdb, limited to in-frame sequences with V and J called. Missing clones are a known gap in these copies; in checked studies unresolved V genes cover under half, and the rest lacks a known reason. In all, the sample holds about 350,000 clones, and approximately 85% of those were seen once. Jointly, the top ten make up 2.5% to 3.5% of the sample. The intended sense of this specimen's treatment or condition label: some 19 received Ad26.COV2.S at low or high dose, single or two shots; about five received placebo; per-sample allocation not given. For vaccine and placebo recipients, repertoires were sequenced using samples collected on day 63 after the first injection.

Sequenced material: peripheral blood, taken in a trial of Ad26.COV2.S vaccine versus placebo. These receptor sequences come from a person between 18 and 65 years old who received the Ad26.COV2.S COVID-19 vaccine or a placebo.

The chain recombines TRBV21-1 with TRBJ2-6; whether TRBD1, the table's D call, matches the DNA was not checked. TRBV21-1 is a documented pseudogene. The CDR3 contains 19 residues. CDR3 nucleotides: TGTGCCAGCAGCAAATTCGGGGACAGGGTGTCCTCTGGGGCCAACGTCCTGACTTTC. This encodes CASSKFGDRVSSGANVLTF.

The chain is built from TRBV5-1 and TRBJ2-3; maybe TRBD2 (6 bases). V gave up 7 bases and J gave up 0 bases, with 12 bases separating them. Germline V gene data show CDR1 as SGHRS and CDR2 as YFSETQ. The CDR3 is 14 amino acids. The CDR3 DNA reads TGCGCCAGCTCGGCGGGGCCTAGCACAGATACGCAGTATTTT. It yields the protein CASSAGPSTDTQYF.

V gene TRBV28 combines with J gene TRBJ2-7; no clear D. This CDR3 spans 11 amino acids. Germline V gene sequence: CDR1 MDHEN, CDR2 SYDVKM. Trimming shortened V by 5 bases and J by 4 bases, and 6 bases separated the two germline ends. The CDR3 nucleotides read TGTGCCAGCAGTACCCAGTACGAGCAGTACTTC. Amino acid sequence: CASSTQYEQYF. Supplemented by reference TRBV28 and TRBJ2-7, the full variable domain reads DVKVTQSSRYLVKRTGEKVFLECVQDMDHENMFWYRQDPGLGLRLIYFSYDVKMKEKGDIPEGYSVSREKKERFSLILESASTNQTSMYLCASSTQYEQYFGPGTRLTVT.

This clone was picked up many times. The chain has TRBV5-4 and TRBJ1-1; maybe TRBD1 (5 bases). The CDR3 covers 15 residues. With 2 bases removed from V and 0 bases from J, the gap between germline ends came to 11 bases. Looked up from germline, CDR1 is SGHNT and CDR2 is YYREEE (reference sequence). CDR3 residues: CASSFPQGMNTEAFF. The CDR3 DNA follows: TGTGCCAGCAGCTTTCCGCAGGGAATGAACACTGAAGCTTTCTTT. Full variable domain (rest looked up from reference TRBV5-4 and TRBJ1-1): ETGVTQSPTHLIKTRGQQVTLRCSSQSGHNTVSWYQQALGQGPQFIFQYYREEENGRGNFPPRFSGLQFPNYSSELNVNALELDDSALYLCASSFPQGMNTEAFFGQGTRLTVV.

The chain combines TRBV27 with TRBJ2-1; the D gene is possibly TRBD2 (6 bases). V dropped 5 bases and J dropped 5 bases, with 22 bases sitting between them. Germline assignment: CDR1 MNHEY and CDR2 SMNVEV (reference sequence). The CDR3 has 17 residues. This CDR3 reads CASSPPPWGVNDNEQFF. The CDR3 DNA reads TGTGCCAGCAGTCCGCCCCCATGGGGGGTGAACGACAATGAGCAGTTCTTC.

This rearrangement joins TRBV10-3 to TRBJ2-7, with a possible D match to TRBD1 (5 bases). The CDR3 sequence is 11 residues long. The V end was cut by 3 bases, the J end by 7 bases, with 7 bases between. The germline V gene encodes CDR1 ENHRY and CDR2 SYGVKD. The CDR3 loop reads CAISDQGEQYF. The DNA for the CDR3 is TGTGCCATCAGTGACCAGGGAGAGCAGTACTTC.

The chain couples TRBV9 to TRBJ1-2, with TRBD1 identical over 9 bases. This CDR3 is built from 15 residues. The V segment lost 0 bases and the J segment 4 bases; nucleotides outside the gene matches: 4. Germline CDR1 reads SGDLS; CDR2 reads YYNGEE. The CDR3 loop is CASSVADRGGYGYTF. CDR3 nucleotides: TGTGCCAGCAGCGTAGCGGACAGGGGAGGCTATGGCTACACCTTC.

V is TRBV9 and J is TRBJ2-2, with 12 bases lining up with TRBD2. This CDR3 spans 16 amino acids. V trimming: 3 bases; J trimming: 4 bases; junction bases outside the gene matches: 4. CDR1 and CDR2 from the germline V gene are SGDLS and YYNGEE. The CDR3 sequence is CASSATSGGFTGELFF. Here the CDR3 DNA reads TGTGCCAGCAGCGCTACTAGCGGGGGGTTCACCGGGGAGCTGTTTTTT.

The chain joins TRBV23-1 to TRBJ2-7; TRBD1 is a possible D gene (7 bases). TRBV23-1 is an ORF, with its function uncertain. The CDR3 runs to 15 residues. The germline V and J ends were trimmed by 4 bases and 2 bases, with 15 bases remaining between them. CDR3 coding DNA: TGCGCCAGCAGTCCCGGGGGACAGATCGCCTACGAGCAGTACTTC. This gives the protein CASSPGGQIAYEQYF.

The rearrangement joins TRBV5-6 to TRBJ2-2; possibly TRBD1 or TRBD2 for D (6 bases each). CDR1 is SGHDT and CDR2 is YYEEEE in the germline V gene. Trimming took off 5 bases at V and 7 bases at J, with 12 bases between the two ends. The CDR3 has 13 residues. CDR3 amino acids: CASRAGEVGELFF. In DNA form, the CDR3 reads TGTGCCAGCAGGGCAGGGGAGGTCGGGGAGCTGTTTTTT.